A single sample is the source of the 29 T cell receptor beta chains below, sequenced in a study of CD8 T cells in acute hepatitis C reinfection. Time point defined: naive CD8 control sorted from an acute-time-point sample. Sequenced by immunoSEQ multiplex PCR; TCRdb stores in-frame clones only, minus some. The data show some 40,000 clones, about 87% seen once. Sequenced material: naive CD8+ T cells from PBMCs. These receptors originate from a man aged 25 to 45 with chronic hepatitis C.

The V and J genes are TRBV5-1 and TRBJ2-7; D is ambiguous. The CDR3 spans 13 residues. V lost 4 bases and J lost 4, with 12 bases in between. Per the germline V gene, CDR1 is SGHRS and CDR2 is YFSETQ. In nucleotides, the CDR3 is TGCGCCAGCAGCCCCTGGGTGGGATACGAGCAGTACTTC. It is translated as CASSPWVGYEQYF.

The chain employs TRBV6-1 and TRBJ1-2, with unresolved D. There are 15 residues in the CDR3. The V end lost 8 bases, the J end lost 4 bases, and 20 bases lay between the germline ends. The germline gives CDR1 MNHNS, CDR2 SASEGT. The CDR3 reads CASWGWRVSGYGYTF. The DNA of the CDR3 is TGTGCCAGCTGGGGATGGAGGGTTAGCGGCTATGGCTACACCTTC.

The V call is TRBV2, the J call TRBJ1-1; a possible D gene is TRBD1 (6 bases). CDR1 is SNHLY, CDR2 FYNNEI, per germline. This CDR3 contains 13 residues. V was shortened by 4 bases and J by 4 bases, with 10 bases between the two germline ends. CDR3 sequence reads: CASSVGAGTEAFF. The CDR3 DNA reads as TGTGCCAGCAGTGTGGGGGCGGGCACTGAAGCTTTCTTT.

This chain joins TRBV5-1 and TRBJ1-5, with 7 positions matching TRBD1. V trimming: 4 bases; J trimming: 0 bases; junction bases outside the gene matches: 4. Per the germline V gene, CDR1 is SGHRS and CDR2 is YFSETQ. The CDR3 has 15 amino acids. CDR3 amino acids: CASSPRTGSNQPQHF. Here the CDR3 DNA reads TGCGCCAGCAGCCCGAGGACAGGTAGCAATCAGCCCCAGCATTTT.

This rearrangement joins TRBV6-1 to TRBJ1-5; D is perhaps TRBD1 (5 bases). CDR3 length: 12 amino acids. Germline-derived CDR1 and CDR2 are MNHNS and SASEGT. V shed 4 bases and J shed 7 bases, with 8 bases lying between them. The CDR3 bases are TGTGCCAGCAGTGGGTGGGGCCAGCCCCAGCATTTT. Its protein product is CASSGWGQPQHF.

The chain links TRBV9 to TRBJ2-1; tentatively, D is TRBD1 or TRBD2 (5 bases each). Trimming took off 3 bases at V and 7 bases at J, with 20 bases between the two ends. Germline CDR1 SGDLS, CDR2 YYNGEE. The CDR3 runs to 16 residues. This chain's CDR3 is CASSEPRGRGSNEQFF. The CDR3 DNA follows: TGTGCCAGCAGCGAGCCTCGGGGCAGAGGATCAAATGAGCAGTTCTTC.

Comment on this clone: Without the conserved terminal phenylalanine or tryptophan, this CDR3 likely stems from a read error. The limits of the CDR3 on the DNA are not certain, so only TCRdb's listed CDR3 is given. The V gene is TRBV7-9, the J gene TRBJ1-1; the table calls TRBD1, which could not be checked here. Germline CDR1 and CDR2: SEHNR and FQNEAQ (reference sequence). The CDR3 totals 13 residues, both ends included. The CDR3: CASSKQDLPPFGY.

This sequence joins TRBV5-5 and TRBJ2-5; TRBD1 matches 12 bases. The CDR3 runs 16 residues. With V trimmed by 4 bases and J by 4 bases, 8 bases remained unmatched. The germline V gene has CDR1 SGHKS and CDR2 YYEKEE (reference sequence). As DNA, the CDR3 is TGTGCCAGCAGCGGCACCGGGACAGGGGGCCCAGAGACCCAGTACTTC. Its translation is CASSGTGTGGPETQYF.

The chain is built from TRBV9 and TRBJ2-7; 7 bases match TRBD2. There are 15 residues in the CDR3. V lost 2 bases and J lost 5; bases outside the gene matches: 10. The V gene's germline CDR1 is SGDLS and CDR2 YYNGEE. The CDR3 is CASSVSGTTWDEQYF. CDR3 nucleotides: TGTGCCAGCAGCGTTTCCGGGACTACTTGGGACGAGCAGTACTTC.

The rearrangement uses TRBV29-1 and TRBJ2-1; TRBD1 aligns across 7 bases. CDR1 is SQVTM and CDR2 is ANQGSEA in the germline V gene. The CDR3 consists of 14 residues. V lost 3 bases and J lost 7; bases outside the gene matches: 9. CDR3 sequence reads: CSVDPGTVVNEQFF. In DNA form, the CDR3 reads TGCAGCGTTGACCCCGGGACAGTTGTTAATGAGCAGTTCTTC.

This chain joins TRBV6-5 and TRBJ2-1; 8 nucleotides agree with TRBD2. The CDR3 runs to 15 residues. Germline assignment: CDR1 MNHEY and CDR2 SVGAGI. The junction had 7 bases not matched to a gene; V was cut back by 7 bases and J by 2 bases. The CDR3 sequence: CASTLTSGAYNEQFF. The CDR3 DNA reads TGTGCCAGCACCTTAACTAGCGGCGCCTACAATGAGCAGTTCTTC.

The V call is TRBV4-1, the J call TRBJ1-4, with D unresolved. Germline V gives CDR1 MGHRA, CDR2 YSYEKL. The CDR3 is 15 amino acids. V lost 4 bases to trimming and J lost 0 bases, with 9 bases between them. CDR3 sequence (DNA): TGCGCCAGCAGCCCCACAGCCGCAACTAATGAAAAACTGTTTTTT. Its translation: CASSPTAATNEKLFF.

The chain employs TRBV6-1 and TRBJ2-1; 9 nucleotides align to TRBD1. CDR3 length: 15 amino acids. The trim removed 6 bases at V and 5 bases at J, leaving 8 bases unmatched. The germline V gene has CDR1 MNHNS and CDR2 SASEGT. In DNA, the CDR3 is TGTGCCAGCAGAGCCGGACAGGGGCAGGACAATGAGCAGTTCTTC. Translated, it gives CASRAGQGQDNEQFF.

V usage is TRBV4-1 and J usage is TRBJ1-1; D perhaps matches TRBD1 (6 bases). Germline-derived CDR1 and CDR2 are MGHRA and YSYEKL. V gave up 3 bases and J gave up 4 bases, with 15 bases separating them. The CDR3 spans 15 residues. DNA of the CDR3: TGCGCCAGCAGCCACTCACAGGGCTTCGCCACTGAAGCTTTCTTT. Encoded protein: CASSHSQGFATEAFF.

The chain is built from TRBV27 and TRBJ2-5; 10 bases agree with TRBD1. V was clipped by 4 bases and J by 7 bases; unmatched bases: 9. In germline, CDR1 is MNHEY, CDR2 SMNVEV (reference sequence). The CDR3 is made up of 15 amino acids. CDR3 DNA: TGTGCCAGCAGTTACGGGACAGGGGATCGTGGGACCCAGTACTTC. It translates to CASSYGTGDRGTQYF.

V gene TRBV18 combines with J gene TRBJ1-1; D is possibly TRBD1 (5 bases). The CDR3 runs 11 residues. The ends were cut back, 2 bases at V and 14 bases at J, with 12 bases in the middle. Per germline, CDR1 KGHSH and CDR2 LQKENI. CDR3 in amino acids: CASSPEQDLFF. CDR3 bases: TGTGCCAGCTCACCAGAACAGGACTTATTCTTT.

The chain has TRBV11-2 and TRBJ2-6; D is undetermined. Germline V lookup: CDR1 SGHAT, CDR2 FQNNGV. This CDR3 region has 16 residues. Trimming shortened V by 5 bases and J by 2 bases, and 13 bases separated the two germline ends. CDR3 sequence: CASSTQNGAGANVLTF. Written as DNA, the CDR3 is TGTGCCAGCAGCACTCAGAACGGAGCTGGGGCCAACGTCCTGACTTTC.

This clone was picked up a small number of times. The chain combines TRBV9 with TRBJ1-1, with D possibly TRBD1 on 5 matching bases. Germline V gives CDR1 SGDLS, CDR2 YYNGEE. The CDR3 loop spans 16 amino acids. V was pared by 1 base and J by 3 bases, with 16 bases between. CDR3 in amino acids: CASSVTGGLEDTEAFF. CDR3 coding DNA: TGTGCCAGCAGCGTAACTGGGGGTTTGGAAGACACTGAAGCTTTCTTT.

The chain joins TRBV19 to TRBJ1-1; the D is unclear. The ends were cut back, 0 bases at V and 0 bases at J, with 8 bases in the middle. The germline CDR1 and CDR2 sequences are LNHDA and SQIVND (reference sequence). This CDR3 has 15 amino acids. For the CDR3, the DNA is TGTGCCAGTAGTATAGATAGCGACGTGAACACTGAAGCTTTCTTT. Its protein product is CASSIDSDVNTEAFF. Filled out from reference TRBV19 and TRBJ1-1, the complete variable domain reads DGGITQSPKYLFRKEGQNVTLSCEQNLNHDAMYWYRQDPGQGLRLIYYSQIVNDFQKGDIAEGYSVSREKKESFPLTVTSAQKNPTAFYLCASSIDSDVNTEAFFGQGTRLTVV.

The rearrangement uses TRBV27 and TRBJ2-7, with a tentative D call TRBD2 (5 bases). Germline V gives CDR1 MNHEY, CDR2 SMNVEV (reference sequence). Trimming cost V 5 bases and J 2 bases, with 16 bases left between them. CDR3 size: 15 residues. In DNA form, the CDR3 reads TGTGCCAGCAGTACTTGGGCCGGGAACCCCTACGAGCAGTACTTC. Amino acids: CASSTWAGNPYEQYF.

The rearrangement joins TRBV7-9 to TRBJ2-2, with D perhaps matching TRBD1 (6 bases). Germline lookup yields CDR1 SEHNR and CDR2 FQNEAQ (reference sequence). The CDR3 covers 14 residues. V lost 0 bases and J 7 bases, leaving 9 bases between the germline ends. The CDR3 DNA is TGTGCCAGCAGCTTAGCCAGGGGCGGCGGGGAGCTGTTTTTT. Amino acids: CASSLARGGGELFF.

J is TRBJ2-1 and V is TRBV11-2; D perhaps matches TRBD1 (6 bases). V was shortened by 7 bases and J by 6 bases, with 16 bases between the two germline ends. Germline V gives CDR1 SGHAT, CDR2 FQNNGV. The CDR3 totals 14 residues. CDR3 DNA: TGTGCCAGCACCGCTCAGGGGCAAGGCAATGAGCAGTTCTTC. Protein: CASTAQGQGNEQFF.

The rearrangement links TRBV19 to TRBJ2-7; no firm D call. Trimming stripped 8 bases from V and 2 bases from J, with 13 bases between. The CDR3 sequence is 13 residues long. Germline V CDR1 and CDR2: LNHDA, SQIVND (reference sequence). CDR3 in amino acids: CASSPSPTYEQYF. CDR3 nucleotides: TGTGCCAGTTCGCCCAGCCCTACCTACGAGCAGTACTTC.

This clone was observed a few times. The chain uses TRBV19 and TRBJ2-7, with D unresolved. Between the trimmed V and J ends, which lost 4 bases and 3 bases, there was a span of 4 bases. The V gene's germline CDR1 is LNHDA and CDR2 SQIVND (reference sequence). The CDR3 runs to 11 residues. In DNA, the CDR3 is TGTGCCAGTAGTAAGAACTACGAGCAGTACTTC. Translated: CASSKNYEQYF.

V gene TRBV7-9 combines with J gene TRBJ2-2; 9 bases map to TRBD1. Trimming at V came to 5 bases and at J to 7 bases, leaving 11 bases not matched to a gene. This CDR3 is 16 amino acids long. CDR1 and CDR2 (germline): SEHNR, FQNEAQ (reference sequence). The CDR3 here is CASSPEGQGFGGELFF. The CDR3 nucleotides read TGTGCCAGCAGCCCAGAGGGACAGGGATTCGGCGGGGAGCTGTTTTTT.

The V and J genes are TRBV9 and TRBJ1-5, with a tentative D call TRBD1 (5 bases). The CDR3 covers 14 residues. Trimming took 3 bases from V and 3 from J, leaving 10 bases between them. CDR1 is SGDLS and CDR2 is YYNGEE in the germline V gene. CDR3 region: CASSGGEFNQPQHF. The CDR3 DNA sequence: TGTGCCAGCAGCGGGGGGGAATTCAATCAGCCCCAGCATTTT. Full variable domain (missing parts from reference TRBV9 and TRBJ1-5): DSGVTQTPKHLITATGQRVTLRCSPRSGDLSVYWYQQSLDQGLQFLIQYYNGEERAKGNILERFSAQQFPDLHSELNLSSLELGDSALYFCASSGGEFNQPQHFGDGTRLSIL.

In its sample, this clone was seen a few times. V and J are TRBV2 and TRBJ1-1, with TRBD1 identical over 7 bases. CDR1 is SNHLY and CDR2 is FYNNEI in the germline V gene. After removal of 5 bases from V and 0 bases from J, the junction contained 3 bases not matched to a gene. This CDR3 has 14 amino acids. The CDR3 here is CASSRGQLNTEAFF. The CDR3 region has the DNA TGTGCCAGCAGTAGGGGACAGTTGAACACTGAAGCTTTCTTT.

The chain couples TRBV18 to TRBJ2-1; D gene unclear. Deletions cut 4 bases from V and 9 bases from J, with 10 bases between. The CDR3 consists of 12 residues. The germline gives CDR1 KGHSH, CDR2 LQKENI. CDR3 residues: CASSLADGEQFF. CDR3 nucleotides: TGTGCCAGCTCACTAGCCGATGGTGAGCAGTTCTTC.

This chain joins TRBV27 and TRBJ1-2; D remains ambiguous. The germline V gene encodes CDR1 MNHEY and CDR2 SMNVEV (reference sequence). Between the trimmed V and J ends, which lost 4 bases and 1 base, there was a span of 7 bases. The CDR3 contains 13 residues. CDR3: CASSYGRNYGYTF. For the CDR3, the DNA is TGTGCCAGCAGTTACGGTCGTAACTATGGCTACACCTTC.